This T cell receptor (beta chain) was found in a study of T-cell reconstitution after alpha-beta-depleted transplantation in children. Unique molecular identifiers featured in how the TCRbeta library was prepared. TCRdb redid the calling of the PCR reads with MiXCR, one entry per CDR3 protein. The table lists 100,000 to 120,000 distinct CDR3 sequences, about a tenth of them singletons, with 8% in the top ten. This clonotype was seen repeatedly, ten times or more. The CDR3 sequence is 15 residues long. Trimming at V came to 5 bases and at J to 7 bases, leaving 8 bases not matched to a gene. Germline-derived CDR1 and CDR2 are SGHRS and YFSETQ.

V and J are TRBV5-1 and TRBJ1-6, with 8 bases fitting TRBD1. The material sequenced was PBMCs from the stem cell graft donor, taken from the stem cell graft. The source is a human donor who donated a stem cell graft to a child with acute lymphoblastic leukemia. Written as DNA, the CDR3 is TGCGCCAGCAGGGTCCCGGGACAGGCCAATTCACCCCTCCACTTT. It codes for CASRVPGQANSPLHF.